This TCR beta chain emerged from a study of T cells in Graves' hyperthyroidism and ophthalmopathy. RNA transcripts provided the source from which TCR beta CDR3 regions were amplified. RT-PCR in the first round (using the HTBI primer set) targeted the TCR CDR3. TCRdb itself ran the multiplex PCR reads through MiXCR, one entry per CDR3 protein. The data show around 660,000 distinct CDR3 sequences, roughly 45% seen once. This CDR3 contains 15 residues. V shed 5 bases and J 7 bases; nucleotides not matched to a gene: 11. Germline V gives CDR1 MNHEY, CDR2 SVGAGI. Uncontrolled infections, other autoimmune diseases, pregnancy or lactation led to exclusion of patients. Diagnoses were established using clinical symptoms, serum thyroxine and TRAb, thyroid ultrasound and orbital computed tomography. Only a few counts were recorded for this clonotype.

The chain uses TRBV6-5 and TRBJ1-5, with 7 positions matching TRBD1. The sequencing sample was made of peripheral blood or thyroid tissue (not recorded which). This receptor was obtained from an adult man with Graves' disease, either hyperthyroidism or ophthalmopathy (not recorded which). CDR3 nucleotide sequence: TGTGCCAGCAGTCGGGGGAAGGGGGCCGGGCAGCCCCAGCATTTT. Residues: CASSRGKGAGQPQHF.